Following are 32 T cell receptor beta chains from one sample sequenced in a study of beta chain features in type 1 diabetes. Every isolated RNA sample was fully reverse transcribed, so sequencing captured expressed TCRB transcripts. Profiling relied on immunoSEQ multiplex PCR, and the TCRdb table lists in-frame clones only, not all of them. The top ten clones hold 0.023% of a sample with about 900,000 clones, roughly 15% of them seen once. The source material was naive CD4+ T cells from blood. These receptors all stem from a woman aged 18-29 years in good health.

The gene calls are TRBV11-3 and TRBJ2-2, with TRBD2 identical over 12 bases. This CDR3 is 15 amino acids long. CDR1 is SGHNT and CDR2 is YENEEA in the germline V gene. The junction had 2 bases not matched to a gene; V was cut back by 4 bases and J by 5 bases. CDR3 protein: CASSSGTSGTGELFF. The CDR3 coding sequence is TGTGCCAGCAGCTCGGGGACTAGCGGGACCGGGGAGCTGTTTTTT. Full variable domain (remainder filled in from reference TRBV11-3 and TRBJ2-2): EAGVVQSPRYKIIEKKQPVAFWCNPISGHNTLYWYLQNLGQGPELLIRYENEEAVDDSQLPKDRFSAERLKGVDSTLKIQPAELGDSAVYLCASSSGTSGTGELFFGEGSRLTVL.

This chain links TRBV18 with TRBJ2-1, with TRBD2 matching 7 bases. The CDR3 length is 17 residues. CDR1 and CDR2 from the germline V gene are KGHSH and LQKENI. V dropped 3 bases and J dropped 3; count of bases not matched to a gene: 11. The CDR3 reads CASSPGMAGVLYNEQFF. The CDR3 DNA reads as TGTGCCAGCTCACCTGGTATGGCGGGAGTTCTCTACAATGAGCAGTTCTTC.

This clone was observed a handful of times. V gene TRBV29-1 combines with J gene TRBJ1-1, with D uncertain. Germline CDR1 reads SQVTM; CDR2 reads ANQGSEA. V was cut by 5 bases and J by 1 base, with 2 bases left in between. This CDR3 contains 10 residues. CDR3 protein: CSVRNTEAFF. The CDR3 DNA is TGCAGCGTTCGGAACACTGAAGCTTTCTTT.

This clone showed up just a few times. The rearrangement joins TRBV5-1 to TRBJ2-1; D not resolved. CDR3 size: 13 residues. CDR1 and CDR2 from the germline V gene are SGHRS and YFSETQ. Between the trimmed V and J ends, which lost 2 bases and 5 bases, there was a span of 8 bases. The CDR3 loop is CASSFLIHNEQFF. CDR3 DNA: TGCGCCAGCAGCTTCCTGATCCACAATGAGCAGTTCTTC.

This clone has just a few counts. The chain employs TRBV5-4 and TRBJ2-3; tentative D call: TRBD2 (6 bases). CDR3 size: 14 residues. The ends were cut back, 3 bases at V and 0 bases at J, with 8 bases in the middle. From germline, CDR1 is SGHNT and CDR2 YYREEE (reference sequence). CDR3 coding DNA: TGTGCCAGCAGCTGGAGCGGGAGCACAGATACGCAGTATTTT. Its translation: CASSWSGSTDTQYF.

This clone was detected only a few times. The chain uses TRBV28 and TRBJ2-2; 10 positions agree with TRBD2. CDR3 size: 16 residues. From germline, CDR1 is MDHEN and CDR2 SYDVKM. The trim removed 5 bases at V and 4 bases at J, leaving 7 bases unmatched. The CDR3 reads CASSLPGLASTGELFF. CDR3 sequence (DNA): TGTGCCAGCAGTCTACCGGGACTAGCGAGCACCGGGGAGCTGTTTTTT.

This clone was recorded a few times. V gene TRBV5-1 combines with J gene TRBJ2-3, with a tentative D call TRBD1 (5 bases). CDR3 length: 12 residues. V was shortened by 2 bases and J by 9 bases, with 10 bases between the two germline ends. Germline V gives CDR1 SGHRS, CDR2 YFSETQ. The CDR3, as DNA: TGCGCCAGCAGCTTTCCAGGACAAACGCAGTATTTT. Encoded protein: CASSFPGQTQYF.

The table lists this clone with a few counts. The chain combines TRBV7-3 with TRBJ2-1, with 11 bases fitting TRBD2. The CDR3 totals 15 residues. With 5 bases clipped from V and 4 bases from J, the junction kept 4 bases outside the gene matches. Germline V gives CDR1 SGHTA, CDR2 FQGTGA. This CDR3 reads CASSIAGGTYNEQFF. DNA of the CDR3: TGTGCCAGCAGCATAGCGGGAGGGACGTACAATGAGCAGTTCTTC.

The chain combines TRBV19 with TRBJ1-2, with 8 bases identical to TRBD1. The ends lost 4 bases at V and 9 bases at J; junction bases unmatched: 4. The CDR3 has 12 amino acids. CDR1 and CDR2 from the germline V gene are LNHDA and SQIVND (reference sequence). The CDR3 DNA reads TGTGCCAGTAGTAGGACAGGGACGAGCTACACCTTC. It codes for CASSRTGTSYTF. Supplemented by reference TRBV19 and TRBJ1-2, the full variable domain reads DGGITQSPKYLFRKEGQNVTLSCEQNLNHDAMYWYRQDPGQGLRLIYYSQIVNDFQKGDIAEGYSVSREKKESFPLTVTSAQKNPTAFYLCASSRTGTSYTFGSGTRLTVV.

This clone has only a few counts. V and J are TRBV6-5 and TRBJ2-5; the match to TRBD2 covers 10 bases. CDR3 length: 15 residues. J gave up 5 bases and V 2 bases, and 5 bases lay outside the gene matches. Germline CDR1 and CDR2: MNHEY and SVGAGI. CDR3 DNA: TGTGCCAGCAGTTACCTCCTAGCGGGAGTGGAGACCCAGTACTTC. This encodes CASSYLLAGVETQYF.

V gene TRBV21-1 combines with J gene TRBJ2-7; TRBD2 is taken as the D call from the table, unchecked against the DNA. TRBV21-1 is a pseudogene. This CDR3 region has 16 residues. This CDR3 is CASSKDTGEPSYEQYF. CDR3 sequence (DNA): TGTGCCAGCAGCAAAGATACCGGAGAGCCGTCCTACGAGCAGTACTTC.

The chain uses TRBV7-8 and TRBJ2-7; possibly TRBD2 for D (5 bases). Germline V gives CDR1 SGHVS, CDR2 FQNEAQ. This CDR3 has 15 residues. V lost 4 bases to trimming and J lost 6 bases, with 19 bases between them. The CDR3 DNA reads as TGTGCCAGCAGCTCCCGACTAACTCTTAGTGCCGAGCAGTACTTC. Encoded protein: CASSSRLTLSAEQYF.

A few counts support this clone. The chain carries TRBV7-2 and TRBJ2-3; D unclear. Germline V CDR1 and CDR2: SGHTA, FQGNSA. The CDR3 covers 17 residues. V was clipped by 4 bases and J by 0 bases, with 17 bases between them. CDR3 sequence reads: CASSSSSSSDSTDTQYF. As DNA, the CDR3 is TGTGCCAGCAGCTCTAGTTCTTCAAGCGATAGCACAGATACGCAGTATTTT.

This clone was recorded a few times. The rearrangement joins TRBV20-1 to TRBJ2-1; 12 nucleotides align to TRBD2. Looked up from germline, CDR1 is DFQATT and CDR2 is SNEGSKA (reference sequence). Trimming at V came to 8 bases and at J to 12 bases, leaving 5 bases not matched to a gene. The CDR3 contains 11 residues. The CDR3 DNA sequence: TGCAGTCTAGCGGGAGGGCCTCGGCAGTTCTTC. Translating it yields CSLAGGPRQFF.

The chain recombines TRBV10-3 with TRBJ2-5; 7 bases are a match to TRBD1. Germline assignment: CDR1 ENHRY and CDR2 SYGVKD. CDR3 length equals 13 residues. Unmatched junction bases numbered 6, after V lost 6 bases and J lost 5 bases. CDR3 region: CAIRVTGLETQYF. For the CDR3, the DNA is TGTGCCATCAGGGTGACAGGGTTGGAGACCCAGTACTTC.

This clone was counted between two and nine times. The V gene is TRBV4-3, the J gene TRBJ1-2; D remains unclear. Germline loops: CDR1 LGHNA, CDR2 YSLEER. This CDR3 has 15 amino acids. The germline V and J ends were trimmed by 0 bases and 6 bases, with 14 bases remaining between them. The DNA of the CDR3 is TGCGCCAGCAGCCAAGAGGCGGACCCAGTTAATGGCTACACCTTC. Protein product: CASSQEADPVNGYTF.

This clone appeared a few times. This chain joins TRBV18 and TRBJ2-7, with 10 bases matching TRBD2. Germline V gene data show CDR1 as KGHSH and CDR2 as LQKENI. Losses at the gene ends were 4 bases for V and 3 bases for J; bases not matched to a gene: 12. CDR3 length: 17 amino acids. The CDR3 region has the DNA TGTGCCAGCTCACGTGTACCGGGACTAGCGAAGGTCTACGAGCAGTACTTC. This sequence encodes CASSRVPGLAKVYEQYF.

The chain employs TRBV5-8 and TRBJ2-7; 7 bases are shared with TRBD2. The germline V gene encodes CDR1 SGHTS and CDR2 YDEGEE. The CDR3 is 15 amino acids. J was trimmed by 6 bases and V by 1 base; bases with no gene match: 10. The CDR3: CASSLRLATTLEQYF. In nucleotides, the CDR3 is TGTGCCAGCAGCTTGCGACTAGCTACGACGCTCGAGCAGTACTTC.

This clone was seen a few times. The rearrangement joins TRBV18 to TRBJ2-1; perhaps TRBD2 as D (5 bases). Trimming pared 3 bases from V and 2 bases from J, leaving 8 bases between. The CDR3 totals 14 residues. The germline CDR1 and CDR2 sequences are KGHSH and LQKENI. The CDR3, as DNA: TGTGCCAGCTCACCTACTAGGACCTACAATGAGCAGTTCTTC. Protein product: CASSPTRTYNEQFF.

V gene TRBV25-1 combines with J gene TRBJ2-1, with D perhaps given as TRBD1 or TRBD2 (5 bases each). CDR1 and CDR2 (germline): MGHDK, SYGVNS. V dropped 2 bases and J dropped 6 bases, with 17 bases sitting between them. CDR3 length equals 16 residues. The CDR3 loop is CASSELTGTIGNEQFF. CDR3 sequence (DNA): TGTGCCAGCAGTGAACTTACCGGGACCATCGGCAATGAGCAGTTCTTC. The full variable domain, with the rest looked up from reference TRBV25-1 and TRBJ2-1, is EADIYQTPRYLVIGTGKKITLECSQTMGHDKMYWYQQDPGMELHLIHYSYGVNSTEKGDLSSESTVSRIRTEHFPLTLESARPSHTSQYLCASSELTGTIGNEQFFGPGTRLTVL.

The chain is built from TRBV5-6 and TRBJ1-1; tentative D call: TRBD1 (5 bases). The CDR3 runs to 16 residues. Trimming removed 2 bases at V and 1 base at J, with 15 bases between. Per the germline V gene, CDR1 is SGHDT and CDR2 is YYEEEE. The CDR3 region has the DNA TGTGCCAGCAGCTTCCCAGGGAGCCGGTCGAACACTGAAGCTTTCTTT. It yields the protein CASSFPGSRSNTEAFF. The full variable domain, with the rest looked up from reference TRBV5-6 and TRBJ1-1, is DAGVTQSPTHLIKTRGQQVTLRCSPKSGHDTVSWYQQALGQGPQFIFQYYEEEERQRGNFPDRFSGHQFPNYSSELNVNALLLGDSALYLCASSFPGSRSNTEAFFGQGTRLTVV.

This chain connects TRBV7-9 to TRBJ2-2; D ambiguous. The CDR3 is 15 residues long. Germline V gene sequence: CDR1 SEHNR, CDR2 FQNEAQ (reference sequence). Trimming cost V 1 base and J 3 bases, with 9 bases left between them. Here the CDR3 reads CASSLGGSYTGELFF. The CDR3 nucleotides read TGTGCCAGCAGCTTAGGTGGCAGTTACACCGGGGAGCTGTTTTTT.

The genes are TRBV5-1 and TRBJ2-2, with D perhaps TRBD1 (6 bases). There are 16 residues in the CDR3. CDR1 and CDR2 (germline): SGHRS, YFSETQ. V lost 0 bases, J lost 3 bases, and 12 bases lay in between. CDR3 region: CASSLGQTGYTGELFF. The CDR3 nucleotides read TGCGCCAGCAGCTTGGGGCAAACAGGGTACACCGGGGAGCTGTTTTTT.

About this clone: One end of the junction is discordant with germline, which a read error may explain. The same CDR3 also results from other DNA sequences found in this sample. In DNA form, the CDR3 reads TGTGCTAGCAGCCCGGGACAGGGGTCCCACGAGCAGTACTTC. Translating gives CASSPGQGSHEQYF. This chain uses TRBV7-9 with TRBJ2-7, with 10 bases matching TRBD1. The CDR3 contains 14 residues. Germline values: CDR1 SEHNR, CDR2 FQNEAQ (reference sequence).

This clone came up a few times. The chain uses TRBV2 and TRBJ2-4, with TRBD2 identical over 9 bases. The CDR3 is 16 amino acids. In germline, CDR1 is SNHLY, CDR2 FYNNEI. Trimming at V came to 1 base and at J to 3 bases, leaving 4 bases not matched to a gene. Here the CDR3 DNA reads TGTGCCAGCAGTGAAGGCTGGCGGGAGGGCAAAAACATTCAGTACTTC. Protein sequence: CASSEGWREGKNIQYF.

The rearrangement joins TRBV27 to TRBJ2-1; 8 bases agree with TRBD1. Trimming at V came to 7 bases and at J to 4 bases, leaving 6 bases not matched to a gene. The germline gives CDR1 MNHEY, CDR2 SMNVEV (reference sequence). This CDR3 spans 14 amino acids. In nucleotides, the CDR3 is TGTGCCAGCAAAAGGACAGGGCCATACAATGAGCAGTTCTTC. Translated, it gives CASKRTGPYNEQFF.

This clone was observed many times. Other DNA sequences in the sample encode the same CDR3. The chain has TRBV10-3 and TRBJ2-1; D is ambiguous. V lost 6 bases, J lost 3 bases, and 3 bases lay in between. The CDR3 totals 11 residues. Germline values: CDR1 ENHRY, CDR2 SYGVKD. The CDR3 nucleotides are TGTGCCATCAGAGGCTACAATGAGCAGTTCTTC. Protein: CAIRGYNEQFF.

The chain joins TRBV6-6 to TRBJ2-7; 14 bases agree with TRBD2. The V segment lost 6 bases and the J segment 6 bases; nucleotides outside the gene matches: 7. Germline CDR1 is MNHNY and CDR2 is SVGAGI (reference sequence). CDR3 length equals 15 residues. In nucleotides, the CDR3 is TGTGCCAGCAGACATACAGGACTAGCGGGAGGCGAGCAGTACTTC. It translates to CASRHTGLAGGEQYF.

Points on this clone: Its ends do not fully match the called genes, so a read error is possible. The rearrangement joins TRBV27 to TRBJ2-3; D tentatively reads TRBD1 or TRBD2 (8 bases each). CDR3 length: 19 residues. In germline, CDR1 is MNHEY, CDR2 SMNVEV (reference sequence). CDR3 amino acids: CASSSLGTGVTSVESGRNF. CDR3 nucleotide sequence: TGTGCCAGCAGCAGCCTCGGGACAGGAGTTACGAGTGTGGAGAGCGGGAGAAATTTT.

The chain uses TRBV29-1 and TRBJ2-3; D call uncertain. V was clipped by 6 bases and J by 4 bases, with 17 bases between them. This CDR3 contains 14 residues. The germline gives CDR1 SQVTM, CDR2 ANQGSEA. CDR3 amino acids: CSVATSPGPDTQYF. CDR3 sequence (DNA): TGCAGCGTCGCGACGTCTCCAGGCCCAGATACGCAGTATTTT.

This clone was observed a handful of times. The CDR3 here is CASSGTPTYEQYF. DNA for the CDR3: TGTGCCAGCAGTGGGACCCCTACCTACGAGCAGTACTTC. The rearrangement uses TRBV28 and TRBJ2-7; D is possibly TRBD1 or TRBD2 (5 bases each). The germline CDR1 and CDR2 sequences are MDHEN and SYDVKM. This CDR3 is built from 13 residues. Trimming pared 5 bases from V and 2 bases from J, leaving 10 bases between.

The chain employs TRBV12-5 and TRBJ2-2, with D perhaps TRBD1 (5 bases). V lost 2 bases and J 8 bases, leaving 15 bases between the germline ends. CDR3 length: 15 amino acids. The germline CDR1 and CDR2 sequences are LGHNT and FRNRAP. CDR3 in DNA: TGTGCTAGTGGTTTGAACAGCCTCCAGGGAGGGGAGCTGTTTTTT. Its protein is CASGLNSLQGGELFF.